The 14 T cell receptor beta chains below were found in one sample sequenced in a study of cytomegalovirus exposure and HLA in healthy donors (dated by TCRdb to about 2017). The library relied on the immunoSEQ multiplex PCR assay. The multiplex PCR relied on a mix of 60 forward primers for TCR Vbeta segments and 13 reverse primers for TCR Jbeta segments. The immuneACCESS repertoire file appears here via TCRdb, limited to in-frame rearrangements. These files lack a portion of the clones; in checked studies, under half of the deficit traces to unresolved V genes, and the cause of the others is not known. This sample lists more than 85,000 clones; 80% were detected once. The top ten constitute 6% to 8% of the sample. Sequencing was carried out using PBMCs. The receptors derive from a man between 25 and 39 years old in good health and CMV-seropositive.

V is TRBV4-3 and J is TRBJ1-2; D might be TRBD1 (6 bases). Trimming took off 0 bases at V and 1 base at J, with 12 bases between the two ends. The CDR3 loop spans 16 amino acids. In germline, CDR1 is LGHNA, CDR2 YSLEER. The CDR3 loop is CASSQDNREGNYGYTF. The CDR3 nucleotides are TGCGCCAGCAGCCAAGATAACAGGGAAGGTAACTATGGCTACACCTTC.

J is TRBJ2-3 and V is TRBV4-1; TRBD1 is a possible D gene (5 bases). Deletions cut 1 base from V and 2 bases from J, with 10 bases between. CDR1 MGHRA and CDR2 YSYEKL come from the germline V gene. The CDR3 length is 15 residues. The CDR3 is CASSQGGSITDTQYF. CDR3 in DNA: TGCGCCAGCAGCCAAGGGGGCTCTATCACAGATACGCAGTATTTT.

The rearrangement uses TRBV5-1 and TRBJ2-2; 7 bases are shared with TRBD1. Germline CDR1 reads SGHRS; CDR2 reads YFSETQ. This CDR3 contains 16 residues. Losses at the gene ends were 2 bases for V and 5 bases for J; bases not matched to a gene: 9. CDR3 region: CASSLQGPGNTGELFF. The CDR3 region has the DNA TGCGCCAGCAGCTTACAGGGGCCTGGGAATACCGGGGAGCTGTTTTTT.

This rearrangement joins TRBV7-9 to TRBJ1-1; D is perhaps TRBD1 (5 bases). The CDR3 is 13 residues long. Germline lookup yields CDR1 SEHNR and CDR2 FQNEAQ (reference sequence). Trimming cost V 5 bases and J 4 bases, with 11 bases left between them. This CDR3 is CASSDRGSTEAFF. The CDR3 bases are TGTGCCAGCAGCGACCGGGGGTCCACTGAAGCTTTCTTT.

J is TRBJ1-6 and V is TRBV19, with 7 bases fitting TRBD1. The V gene end was trimmed by 8 bases and the J gene end by 10 bases; junction bases not matched to a gene: 8. Germline CDR1 reads LNHDA; CDR2 reads SQIVND (reference sequence). The CDR3 sequence is 13 residues long. CDR3 protein: CASEDRERSPLHF. As DNA, the CDR3 is TGTGCCAGTGAAGACAGGGAGAGGTCACCCCTCCACTTT.

The rearrangement uses TRBV30 and TRBJ2-7; 10 bases fit TRBD1. Looked up from germline, CDR1 is GTSNPN and CDR2 is SVGIG (reference sequence). V shed 3 bases and J 4 bases; nucleotides not matched to a gene: 15. The CDR3 has 17 amino acids. CDR3 in DNA: TGTGCCTGGAGCTCGAGGGCCCCGGGACAGGGGATGTACGAGCAGTACTTC. This sequence encodes CAWSSRAPGQGMYEQYF.

The chain combines TRBV5-1 with TRBJ2-1, with 8 bases that match TRBD2. The junction had 7 bases not matched to a gene; V was cut back by 0 bases and J by 8 bases. Germline lookup yields CDR1 SGHRS and CDR2 YFSETQ. The CDR3 covers 15 residues. Written as DNA, the CDR3 is TGCGCCAGCAGCTTGGACGGGGGGGCCATCGATGAGCAGTTCTTC. This sequence encodes CASSLDGGAIDEQFF.

A word on this clone: Germline and junction disagree at one end, which may indicate a read error. The chain uses TRBV2 and TRBJ2-5; 13 positions agree with TRBD2. Germline lookup yields CDR1 SNHLY and CDR2 FYNNEI. The CDR3 runs 17 residues. CDR3 sequence reads: CVSRNHGTSGDWETQYF. The CDR3 DNA reads TGTGTCAGCAGAAACCACGGGACTAGCGGGGATTGGGAGACCCAGTACTTC.

The chain joins TRBV11-2 to TRBJ1-3, with D unclear. The V and J ends lost 5 bases and 3 bases respectively, with 14 bases between them. The CDR3 runs to 15 residues. In germline, CDR1 is SGHAT, CDR2 FQNNGV. The DNA of the CDR3 is TGTGCCAGCAGCCCCGCTGGGTCAGGTGGAAACACCATATATTTT. Amino acid sequence: CASSPAGSGGNTIYF.

The chain carries TRBV6-4 and TRBJ2-1, with TRBD1 matching over 9 bases. CDR3 length equals 15 residues. V shed 10 bases, J shed 0 bases, and the junction held 7 bases outside the gene matches. In germline, CDR1 is MRHNA, CDR2 SNTAGT. The CDR3 reads CATPGQGSSYNEQFF. The DNA for the CDR3 is TGTGCCACCCCGGGACAGGGTAGCTCCTACAATGAGCAGTTCTTC.

V usage is TRBV6-5 and J usage is TRBJ1-1; D perhaps matches TRBD1 (6 bases). Germline V gives CDR1 MNHEY, CDR2 SVGAGI. The CDR3 totals 14 residues. Trimming shortened V by 6 bases and J by 3 bases, and 14 bases separated the two germline ends. CDR3 sequence reads: CASSLQGLDTEAFF. DNA for the CDR3: TGTGCCAGCAGCCTACAGGGTTTGGACACTGAAGCTTTCTTT.

As regards this clone: Other DNA variants within this sample encode the same CDR3. The rearrangement links TRBV5-1 to TRBJ1-1; possibly TRBD1 for D (6 bases). CDR3 size: 15 residues. CDR1 is SGHRS, CDR2 YFSETQ, per germline. The V and J ends lost 4 bases and 0 bases respectively, with 13 bases between them. The CDR3 loop reads CASSLLTGVNTEAFF. The CDR3, as DNA: TGCGCCAGCAGCCTTCTGACAGGCGTGAACACTGAAGCTTTCTTT. The variable domain in full, completed from reference TRBV5-1 and TRBJ1-1, reads KAGVTQTPRYLIKTRGQQVTLSCSPISGHRSVSWYQQTPGQGLQFLFEYFSETQRNKGNFPGRFSGRQFSNSRSEMNVSTLELGDSALYLCASSLLTGVNTEAFFGQGTRLTVV.

This clone was picked up one time. The chain has TRBV7-2 and TRBJ2-7; 10 bases fit TRBD2. CDR1 and CDR2 (germline): SGHTA, FQGNSA. The CDR3 covers 16 residues. V trimming: 5 bases; J trimming: 1 base; junction bases outside the gene matches: 8. CDR3: CASSLASGGMSYEQYF. CDR3 coding DNA: TGTGCCAGCAGCCTCGCTAGCGGGGGAATGTCCTACGAGCAGTACTTC.

The J gene is TRBJ1-1, the V gene TRBV2, with 8 nucleotides matching TRBD1. Trimming cost V 6 bases and J 5 bases; bases outside gene matches: 11. Germline V gene sequence: CDR1 SNHLY, CDR2 FYNNEI. CDR3 size: 15 residues. The CDR3 is CASREPDRAGTEAFF. CDR3 DNA sequence: TGTGCCAGCAGAGAGCCGGACAGGGCCGGAACTGAAGCTTTCTTT.